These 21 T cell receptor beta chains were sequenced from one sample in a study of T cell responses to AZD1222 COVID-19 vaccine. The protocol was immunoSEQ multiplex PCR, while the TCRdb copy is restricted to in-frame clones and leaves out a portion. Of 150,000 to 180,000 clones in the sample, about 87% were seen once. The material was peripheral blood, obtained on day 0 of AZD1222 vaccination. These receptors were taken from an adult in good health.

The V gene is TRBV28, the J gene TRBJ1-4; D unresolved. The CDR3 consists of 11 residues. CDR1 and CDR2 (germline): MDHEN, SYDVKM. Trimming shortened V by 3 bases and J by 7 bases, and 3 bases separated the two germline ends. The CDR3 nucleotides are TGTGCCAGCAGTTTGACTGAAAAACTGTTTTTT. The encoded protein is CASSLTEKLFF.

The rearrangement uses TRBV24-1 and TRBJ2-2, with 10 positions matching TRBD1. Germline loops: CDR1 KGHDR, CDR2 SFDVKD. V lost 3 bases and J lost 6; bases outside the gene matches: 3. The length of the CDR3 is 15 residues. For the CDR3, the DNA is TGTGCCACCAGTGATCCGGGGACAGGGGCCGGGGAGCTGTTTTTT. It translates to CATSDPGTGAGELFF.

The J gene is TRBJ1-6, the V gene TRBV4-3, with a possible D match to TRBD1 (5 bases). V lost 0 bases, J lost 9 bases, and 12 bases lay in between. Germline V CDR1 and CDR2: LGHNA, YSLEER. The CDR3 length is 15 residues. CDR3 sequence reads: CASSQERGIGSPLHF. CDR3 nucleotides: TGCGCCAGCAGCCAAGAAAGGGGTATCGGTTCACCCCTCCACTTT.

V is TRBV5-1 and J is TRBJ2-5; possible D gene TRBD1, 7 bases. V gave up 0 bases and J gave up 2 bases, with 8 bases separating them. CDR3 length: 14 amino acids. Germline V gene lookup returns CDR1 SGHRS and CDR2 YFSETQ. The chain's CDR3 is CASSLAGGQETQYF. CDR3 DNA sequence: TGCGCCAGCAGCTTGGCAGGGGGGCAAGAGACCCAGTACTTC.

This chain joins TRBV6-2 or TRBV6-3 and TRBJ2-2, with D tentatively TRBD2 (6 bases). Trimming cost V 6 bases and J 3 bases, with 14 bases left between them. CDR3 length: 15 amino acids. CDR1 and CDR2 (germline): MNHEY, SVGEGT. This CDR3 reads CASSRLGGDTGELFF. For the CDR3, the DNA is TGTGCCAGCAGCCGGTTGGGGGGTGACACCGGGGAGCTGTTTTTT.

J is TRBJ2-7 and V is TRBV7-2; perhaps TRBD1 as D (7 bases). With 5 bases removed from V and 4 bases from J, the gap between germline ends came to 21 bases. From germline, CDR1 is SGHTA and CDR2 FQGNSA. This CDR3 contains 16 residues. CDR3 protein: CASSPVQSGGGYEQYF. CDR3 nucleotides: TGTGCCAGCAGCCCAGTGCAGTCAGGGGGAGGTTACGAGCAGTACTTC.

The CDR3 region has the DNA TGCGCCAGCAGCCAAGATCGACAGGGGATCCGGCCCCAGCATTTT. It translates to CASSQDRQGIRPQHF. The chain couples TRBV4-3 to TRBJ1-5; 8 nucleotides align to TRBD1. V lost 0 bases to trimming and J lost 9 bases; unmatched junction nucleotides: 7. The V gene's germline CDR1 is LGHNA and CDR2 YSLEER. The CDR3 spans 15 residues.

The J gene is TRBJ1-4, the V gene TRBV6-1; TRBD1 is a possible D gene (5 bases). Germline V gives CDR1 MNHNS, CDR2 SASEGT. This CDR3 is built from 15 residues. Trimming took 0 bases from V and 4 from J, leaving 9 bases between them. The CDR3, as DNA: TGTGCCAGCAGTGAAGCGGGCAGGGTTAATGAAAAACTGTTTTTT. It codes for CASSEAGRVNEKLFF.

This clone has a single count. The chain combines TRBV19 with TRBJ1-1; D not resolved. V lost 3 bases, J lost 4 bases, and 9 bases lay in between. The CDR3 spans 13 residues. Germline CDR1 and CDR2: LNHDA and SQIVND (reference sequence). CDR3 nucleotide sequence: TGTGCCAGTAGTATTTCGGGGATCACTGAAGCTTTCTTT. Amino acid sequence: CASSISGITEAFF.

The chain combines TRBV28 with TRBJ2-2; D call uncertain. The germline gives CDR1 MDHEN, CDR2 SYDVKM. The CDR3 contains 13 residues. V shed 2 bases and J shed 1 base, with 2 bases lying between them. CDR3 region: CASSLQNTGELFF. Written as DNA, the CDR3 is TGTGCCAGCAGTTTACAGAACACCGGGGAGCTGTTTTTT.

The CDR3 DNA reads as TGTGCCAGGTACCTGGGCGAAGAGACCCAGTACTTC. It translates to CARYLGEETQYF. The chain links TRBV19 to TRBJ2-5; D gene uncertain. Deletions cut 9 bases from V and 3 bases from J, with 11 bases between. The CDR3 is 12 amino acids. Germline V lookup: CDR1 LNHDA, CDR2 SQIVND (reference sequence).

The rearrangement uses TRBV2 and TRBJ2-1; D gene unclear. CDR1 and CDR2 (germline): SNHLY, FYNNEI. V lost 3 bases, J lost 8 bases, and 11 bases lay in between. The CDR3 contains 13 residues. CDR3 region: CASSEQPLDEQFF. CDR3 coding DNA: TGTGCCAGCAGTGAGCAACCCCTCGATGAGCAGTTCTTC.

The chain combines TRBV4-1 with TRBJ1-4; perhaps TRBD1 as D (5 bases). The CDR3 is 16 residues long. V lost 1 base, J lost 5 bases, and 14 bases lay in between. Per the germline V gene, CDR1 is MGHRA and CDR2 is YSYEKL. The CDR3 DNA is TGCGCCAGCAGCCAAGGGGCAGGTCGGGGGAATGAAAAACTGTTTTTT. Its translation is CASSQGAGRGNEKLFF.

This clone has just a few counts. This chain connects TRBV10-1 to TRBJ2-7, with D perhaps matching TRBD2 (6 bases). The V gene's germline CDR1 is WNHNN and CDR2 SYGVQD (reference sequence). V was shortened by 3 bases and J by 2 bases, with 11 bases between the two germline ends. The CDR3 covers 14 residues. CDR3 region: CASSDSGSPYEQYF. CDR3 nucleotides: TGCGCCAGCAGTGACAGCGGGTCTCCCTACGAGCAGTACTTC.

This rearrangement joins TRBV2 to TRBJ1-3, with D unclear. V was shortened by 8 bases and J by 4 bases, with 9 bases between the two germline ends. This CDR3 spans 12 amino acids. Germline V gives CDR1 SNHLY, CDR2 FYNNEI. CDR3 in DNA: TGTGCCAGCGGGTCCCAGGGAAACACCATATATTTT. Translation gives CASGSQGNTIYF. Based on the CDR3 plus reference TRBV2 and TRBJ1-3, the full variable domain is EPEVTQTPSHQVTQMGQEVILRCVPISNHLYFYWYRQILGQKVEFLVSFYNNEISEKSEIFDDQFSVERPDGSNFTLKIRSTKLEDSAMYFCASGSQGNTIYFGEGSWLTVV.

The CDR3 spells CASSQTDRPQGEAFF. The CDR3 coding sequence is TGTGCCAGCAGCCAAACGGACAGGCCCCAGGGGGAAGCTTTCTTT. This chain uses TRBV5-6 with TRBJ1-1; 7 bases map to TRBD1. There are 15 residues in the CDR3. V dropped 4 bases and J dropped 8; count of bases not matched to a gene: 14. Germline V CDR1 and CDR2: SGHDT, YYEEEE.

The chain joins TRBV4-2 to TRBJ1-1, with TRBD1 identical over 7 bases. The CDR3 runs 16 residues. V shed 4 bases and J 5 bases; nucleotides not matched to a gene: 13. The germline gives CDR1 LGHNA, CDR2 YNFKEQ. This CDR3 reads CASSPEWDSLGTEAFF. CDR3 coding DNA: TGTGCCAGCAGCCCGGAATGGGACAGCCTCGGGACTGAAGCTTTCTTT.

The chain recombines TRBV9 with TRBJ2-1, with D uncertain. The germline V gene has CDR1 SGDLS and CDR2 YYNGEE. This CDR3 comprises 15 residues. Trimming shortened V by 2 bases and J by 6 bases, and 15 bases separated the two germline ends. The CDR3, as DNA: TGTGCCAGCAGCGTCATGTCTACCATCGGCAATGAGCAGTTCTTC. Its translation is CASSVMSTIGNEQFF.

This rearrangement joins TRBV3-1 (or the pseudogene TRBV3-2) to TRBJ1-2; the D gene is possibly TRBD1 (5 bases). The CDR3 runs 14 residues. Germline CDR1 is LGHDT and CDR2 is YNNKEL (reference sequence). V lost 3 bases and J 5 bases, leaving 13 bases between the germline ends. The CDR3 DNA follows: TGTGCCAGCAGCCAGGTGGCAGGGCAATATGGCTACACCTTC. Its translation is CASSQVAGQYGYTF.

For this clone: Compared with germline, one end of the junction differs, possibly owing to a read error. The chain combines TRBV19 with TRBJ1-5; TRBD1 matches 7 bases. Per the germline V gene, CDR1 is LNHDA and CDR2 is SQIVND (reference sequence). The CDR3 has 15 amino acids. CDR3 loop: CVSSRGTEINQPQHF. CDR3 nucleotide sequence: TGTGTCAGTAGCAGGGGGACAGAGATTAATCAGCCCCAGCATTTT.

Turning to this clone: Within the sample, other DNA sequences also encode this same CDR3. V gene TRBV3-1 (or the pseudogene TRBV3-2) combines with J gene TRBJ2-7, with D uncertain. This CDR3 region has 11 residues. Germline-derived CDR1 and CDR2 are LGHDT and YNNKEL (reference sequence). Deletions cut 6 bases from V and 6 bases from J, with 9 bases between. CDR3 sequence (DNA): TGTGCCAGCAGAGGGAACTCCGAGCAGTACTTC. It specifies CASRGNSEQYF.